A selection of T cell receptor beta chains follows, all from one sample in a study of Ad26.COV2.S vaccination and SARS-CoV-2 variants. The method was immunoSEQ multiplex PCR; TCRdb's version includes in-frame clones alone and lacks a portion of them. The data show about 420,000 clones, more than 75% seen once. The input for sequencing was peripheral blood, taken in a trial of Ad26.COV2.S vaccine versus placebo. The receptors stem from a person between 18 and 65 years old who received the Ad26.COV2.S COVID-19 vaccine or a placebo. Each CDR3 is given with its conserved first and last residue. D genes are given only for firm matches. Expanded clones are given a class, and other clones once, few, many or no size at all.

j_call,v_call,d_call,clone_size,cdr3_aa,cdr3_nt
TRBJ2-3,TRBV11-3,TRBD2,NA,CASSLGLAGGPDTQYF,TGTGCCAGCAGCTTAGGACTAGCGGGGGGGCCAGATACGCAGTATTTT
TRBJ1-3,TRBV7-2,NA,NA,CASSLSGSGNTIYF,TGTGCCAGCAGCTTATCAGGCTCTGGAAACACCATATATTTT
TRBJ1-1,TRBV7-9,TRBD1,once,CASSLAGTGNTEAFF,TGTGCCAGCAGCTTAGCCGGGACAGGGAACACTGAAGCTTTCTTT
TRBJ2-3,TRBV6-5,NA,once,CASSYSAGVADTQYF,TGTGCCAGCAGTTACTCGGCAGGGGTAGCAGATACGCAGTATTTT
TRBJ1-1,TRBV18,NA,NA,CASSPERRAEAFF,TGTGCCAGCTCACCAGAAAGGAGGGCGGAAGCTTTCTTT
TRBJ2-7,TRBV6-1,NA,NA,CASSEAGSRAGYEQYF,TGTGCCAGCAGTGAAGCAGGTAGCCGGGCCGGCTACGAGCAGTACTTC
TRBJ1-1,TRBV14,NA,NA,CASSQGRNTEAFF,TGTGCCAGCAGCCAGGGGAGGAACACTGAAGCTTTCTTT
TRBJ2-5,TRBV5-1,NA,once,CASSFSRQTAQETQYF,TGCGCCAGCAGCTTCTCACGACAGACAGCCCAAGAGACCCAGTACTTC
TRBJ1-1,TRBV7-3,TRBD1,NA,CASSLTRGLRGTEAFF,TGTGCCAGCAGCTTAACCAGGGGGCTCCGCGGCACTGAAGCTTTCTTT
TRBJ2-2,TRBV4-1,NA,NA,CASSQGTGELFF,TGCGCCAGCAGCCAGGGCACCGGGGAGCTGTTTTTT
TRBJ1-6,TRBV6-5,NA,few,CASTSKVQGAPPLHF,TGTGCCAGCACCTCAAAGGTGCAGGGCGCTCCACCCCTCCACTTT
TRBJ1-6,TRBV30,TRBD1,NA,CAWKTGGNSPLHF,TGTGCCTGGAAGACAGGGGGAAATTCACCCCTCCACTTT
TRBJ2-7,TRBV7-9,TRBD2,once,CASSSLAGGPYEQYF,TGTGCCAGCAGCTCCCTAGCGGGGGGGCCCTACGAGCAGTACTTC
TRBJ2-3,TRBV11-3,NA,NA,CASSLRRSRGGQDTQYF,TGTGCCAGCAGCTTACGTCGTTCCAGGGGAGGCCAAGATACGCAGTATTTT
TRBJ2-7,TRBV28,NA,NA,CASSSGDPYEQYF,TGTGCCAGCAGCTCAGGAGACCCCTACGAGCAGTACTTC
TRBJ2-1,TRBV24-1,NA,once,CATSDYGKGVNEQFF,TGTGCCACCAGTGATTACGGCAAGGGGGTCAATGAGCAGTTCTTC
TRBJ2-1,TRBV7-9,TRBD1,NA,CASSAGQGARTNEQFF,TGTGCCAGCAGCGCGGGACAGGGGGCGAGAACGAATGAGCAGTTCTTC
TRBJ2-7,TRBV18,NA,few,CASSPRRDQTYEQYF,TGTGCCAGCTCACCGCGGAGAGATCAAACCTACGAGCAGTACTTC
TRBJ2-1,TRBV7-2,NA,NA,CASSPGWSSYNEQFF,TGTGCCAGCAGCCCCGGGTGGTCCTCCTACAATGAGCAGTTCTTC
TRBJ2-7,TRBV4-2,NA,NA,CASSLNMGVYEQYF,TGTGCCAGCAGCCTAAATATGGGCGTGTACGAGCAGTACTTC
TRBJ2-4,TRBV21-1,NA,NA,CASSKGGSKNIQYF,TGTGCCAGCAGCAAAGGTGGGTCCAAAAACATTCAGTACTTC
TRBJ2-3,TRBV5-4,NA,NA,CASSLGGAPDTQYF,TGTGCCAGCAGCTTGGGGGGGGCCCCTGATACGCAGTATTTT
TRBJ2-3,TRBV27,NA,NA,CASSTRRTDTQYF,TGTGCCAGCAGCACTAGACGCACAGATACGCAGTATTTT
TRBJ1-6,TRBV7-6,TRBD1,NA,CASSLEPGQSYNSPLHF,TGTGCCAGCAGCTTAGAGCCGGGACAGAGCTATAATTCACCCCTCCACTTT
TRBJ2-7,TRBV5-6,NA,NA,CASSFSSSYEQYF,TGTGCCAGCAGCTTCAGTAGCTCCTACGAGCAGTACTTC
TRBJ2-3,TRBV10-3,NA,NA,CAIRLPGAGDTQYF,TGTGCCATCAGACTGCCGGGGGCCGGAGATACGCAGTATTTT
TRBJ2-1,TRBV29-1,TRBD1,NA,CSVDRGNEQFF,TGCAGCGTCGACAGGGGGAATGAGCAGTTCTTC
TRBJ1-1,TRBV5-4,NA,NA,CASSSYGSGIMNTEAFF,TGTGCCAGCAGCTCCTATGGGAGTGGCATCATGAACACTGAAGCTTTCTTT
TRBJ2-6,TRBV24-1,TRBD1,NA,CATSDWTGVGANVLTF,TGTGCCACCAGTGATTGGACAGGGGTTGGGGCCAACGTCCTGACTTTC
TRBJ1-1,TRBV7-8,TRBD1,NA,CASSLTGVTEAFF,TGTGCCAGCAGCTTAACAGGGGTCACTGAAGCTTTCTTT
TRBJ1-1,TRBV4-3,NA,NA,CASSQVPGELNTEAFF,TGCGCCAGCAGCCAAGTCCCGGGGGAGCTGAACACTGAAGCTTTCTTT
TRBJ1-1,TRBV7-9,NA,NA,CASSLGRSPTEAFF,TGTGCCAGCAGCTTAGGTCGCAGCCCCACTGAAGCTTTCTTT
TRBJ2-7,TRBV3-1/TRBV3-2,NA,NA,CASSQERHTAYEQYF,TGTGCCAGCAGCCAAGAGAGACACACCGCCTACGAGCAGTACTTC
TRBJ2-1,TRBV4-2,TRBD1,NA,CASSARDRVDEQFF,TGTGCCAGCAGCGCCCGGGACAGGGTCGATGAGCAGTTCTTC
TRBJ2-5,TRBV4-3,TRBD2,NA,CASSQGTSGAEETQYF,TGCGCCAGCAGCCAAGGGACTAGCGGGGCGGAGGAGACCCAGTACTTC
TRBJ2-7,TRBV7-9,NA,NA,CASSLQRRGVEQYF,TGTGCCAGCAGCCTACAACGCAGGGGTGTCGAGCAGTACTTC
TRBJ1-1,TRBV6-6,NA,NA,CASSLDLLQAFF,TGTGCCAGCAGCCTCGACCTGTTGCAAGCTTTCTTT
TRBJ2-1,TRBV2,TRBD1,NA,CASSETRPGQGHNEQFF,TGTGCCAGCAGTGAAACTCGTCCGGGACAGGGACATAATGAGCAGTTCTTC
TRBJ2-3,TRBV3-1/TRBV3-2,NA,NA,CASSQGQSTDTQYF,TGTGCCAGCAGCCAGGGTCAGTCCACAGATACGCAGTATTTT
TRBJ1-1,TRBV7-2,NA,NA,CASSLGERDIPRGTEAFF,TGTGCCAGCAGCTTAGGTGAACGGGACATCCCCCGGGGCACTGAAGCTTTCTTT
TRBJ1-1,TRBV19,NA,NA,CASSIAPNTEAFF,TGTGCCAGTAGTATAGCTCCGAACACTGAAGCTTTCTTT
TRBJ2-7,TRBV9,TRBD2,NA,CASSLGLGNYEQYF,TGTGCCAGCAGCCTGGGACTAGGGAACTACGAGCAGTACTTC
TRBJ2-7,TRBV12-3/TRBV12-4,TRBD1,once,CASSLTGGHEQYF,TGTGCCAGCAGTTTAACAGGGGGCCACGAGCAGTACTTC
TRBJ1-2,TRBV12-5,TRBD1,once,CASGLDRGGDGYTF,TGTGCTAGTGGTTTGGACAGGGGAGGAGATGGCTACACCTTC
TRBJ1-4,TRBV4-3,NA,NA,CASSQGGKNEKLFF,TGCGCCAGCAGCCAAGGGGGCAAGAATGAAAAACTGTTTTTT
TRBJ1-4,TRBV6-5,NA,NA,CASSYSRGSNEKLFF,TGTGCCAGCAGTTACTCTCGAGGCTCTAATGAAAAACTGTTTTTT
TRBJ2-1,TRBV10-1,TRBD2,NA,CASSEPPGRGAPIEQFF,TGCGCCAGCAGTGAACCCCCCGGGCGGGGGGCCCCCATCGAGCAGTTCTTC
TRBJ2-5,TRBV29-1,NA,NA,CSVGLTETQYF,TGCAGCGTTGGGTTGACAGAGACCCAGTACTTC
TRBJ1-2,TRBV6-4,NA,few,CASRSGGGISSYGYTF,TGTGCCAGCCGCTCCGGCGGGGGGATTTCTAGCTATGGCTACACCTTC
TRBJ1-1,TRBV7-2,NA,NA,CATTGFTEAFF,TGTGCCACAACGGGCTTCACTGAAGCTTTCTTT
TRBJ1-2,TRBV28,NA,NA,CAISNPPRTAIYGYTF,TGTGCCATCTCGAACCCCCCGAGGACAGCCATCTATGGCTACACCTTC
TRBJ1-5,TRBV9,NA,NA,CASSVGGGAEPQHF,TGTGCCAGCAGCGTAGGGGGGGGTGCGGAGCCCCAGCATTTT
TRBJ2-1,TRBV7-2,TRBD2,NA,CASSLTLAGGPDRYNEQFF,TGTGCCAGCAGCTTAACCCTAGCGGGGGGGCCTGATCGCTACAATGAGCAGTTCTTC
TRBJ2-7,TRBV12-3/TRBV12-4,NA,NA,CASSLALLAGVYF,TGTGCCAGCAGTTTAGCGCTTCTAGCAGGGGTGTACTTC